The rows below give T cell receptor beta chains drawn from one sample of a study of T cell responses to AZD1222 COVID-19 vaccine. Repertoires were generated with immunoSEQ multiplex PCR, while TCRdb's copy carries only in-frame clones and drops some. The table records about 99,000 clones, 80% to 95% of them present only once. Material: peripheral blood, obtained 28 days after the second AZD1222 dose. The receptors originated from an adult who received the AZD1222 COVID-19 vaccine. CDR3s include the opening cysteine and the closing phenylalanine or tryptophan. The D gene is left open where the match is weak. Some rows mark clone size as missing; the rest say once, few, many or name a class of expanded clone.

>-|TRBJ2-3|-|TRBV4-1
CASSQEAVPSTDTQYF
TGCGCCAGCAGCCAAGAAGCGGTACCTAGCACAGATACGCAGTATTTT
>TRBD2|TRBJ2-3|once|TRBV7-2
CASSLRLAVSTDTQYF
TGTGCCAGCAGCTTAAGGCTAGCGGTTAGCACAGATACGCAGTATTTT
>-|TRBJ2-7|-|TRBV18
CASSPSQGAEQYF
TGTGCCAGCTCACCATCCCAGGGAGCCGAGCAGTACTTC
>TRBD2|TRBJ2-5|-|TRBV28
CASRGGVGTQYF
TGTGCCAGCAGGGGGGGGGTTGGGACCCAGTACTTC
>TRBD1|TRBJ2-2|-|TRBV24-1
CATSRQGRAGELFF
TGTGCCACCAGTAGACAGGGTCGGGCCGGGGAGCTGTTTTTT
>-|TRBJ1-4|-|TRBV2
CASRAPGQTNEKLFF
TGTGCCAGCAGGGCGCCGGGGCAAACTAATGAAAAATTGTTTTTT
>-|TRBJ1-5|-|TRBV19
CASPAQGGQPQHF
TGTGCCAGCCCAGCTCAGGGCGGGCAGCCCCAGCATTTT
>-|TRBJ2-5|-|TRBV24-1
CATSDPTVLGKETQYF
TGTGCCACCAGTGACCCCACGGTTTTAGGGAAAGAGACCCAGTACTTC
>-|TRBJ1-2|-|TRBV5-6
CASSWEGLGYGYTF
TGTGCCAGCAGCTGGGAGGGACTTGGCTATGGCTACACCTTC
>-|TRBJ2-3|-|TRBV25-1
CASSEYSGSQNTQYF
TGTGCCAGCAGTGAATATTCAGGGTCCCAGAATACGCAGTATTTT
>-|TRBJ2-1|-|TRBV4-2
CASSQDPMGFTSYNEQFF
TGTGCCAGCAGCCAAGATCCCATGGGCTTTACCTCCTACAATGAGCAGTTCTTC
>-|TRBJ1-6|-|TRBV6-5
CASSYESSYNSPLHF
TGTGCCAGCAGTTACGAGAGCTCCTATAATTCACCCCTCCACTTT
>TRBD2|TRBJ2-3|-|TRBV2
CASSVTSGSTDTQYF
TGTGCCAGCAGTGTGACTAGCGGCTCCACAGATACGCAGTATTTT
>TRBD2|TRBJ2-5|once|TRBV5-1
CASSQPLAGGETQYF
TGCGCCAGCAGCCAGCCTCTAGCGGGAGGAGAGACCCAGTACTTC
>TRBD2|TRBJ2-1|-|TRBV7-3
CASSLNPSGVYNEQFF
TGTGCCAGCAGCTTAAACCCTAGCGGGGTTTACAATGAGCAGTTCTTC
>-|TRBJ1-1|-|TRBV3-1/TRBV3-2
CASSQRTENTEAFF
TGTGCCAGCAGCCAACGGACGGAGAACACTGAAGCTTTCTTT
>TRBD2|TRBJ2-1|-|TRBV4-1
CASSQEAGGPYEQFF
TGCGCCAGCAGCCAGGAAGCGGGAGGGCCGTATGAGCAGTTCTTC
>-|TRBJ2-3|-|TRBV27
CASCLGQPSTDTQYF
TGTGCCAGCTGCCTCGGACAGCCTAGCACAGATACGCAGTATTTT
>-|TRBJ1-6|-|TRBV11-2
CASSLEGGRLNSPLHF
TGTGCCAGCAGCTTAGAGGGCGGACGGCTCAATTCACCCCTCCACTTT
>TRBD1|TRBJ1-4|-|TRBV2
CASSSTGVRDEKLFF
TGTGCCAGCAGTTCGACAGGGGTCAGGGATGAAAAACTGTTTTTT
>TRBD1|TRBJ1-1|-|TRBV28
CASRPYGSGQGLEAFF
TGTGCCAGCAGGCCTTATGGGTCGGGACAGGGGCTTGAAGCTTTCTTT
>-|TRBJ2-7|-|TRBV28
CASSSAYGKTYEQYF
TGTGCCAGCAGTTCGGCCTACGGAAAAACCTACGAGCAGTACTTC
>-|TRBJ2-1|-|TRBV9
CASSAGSGINEQFF
TGTGCCAGCAGCGCTGGATCTGGGATCAATGAGCAGTTCTTC
>-|TRBJ2-7|-|TRBV9
CASSVEPGLTYEQYF
TGTGCCAGCAGCGTAGAGCCGGGCCTAACCTACGAGCAGTACTTC
>-|TRBJ1-1|-|TRBV2
CAALGAVTEAFF
TGTGCCGCCCTTGGGGCGGTCACTGAAGCTTTCTTT
>TRBD2|TRBJ2-2|few|TRBV10-1
CASSEEGLATGELFF
TGCGCCAGCAGTGAGGAGGGACTAGCGACCGGGGAGCTGTTTTTT
>-|TRBJ1-1|few|TRBV29-1
CSGGEGGTEAFF
TGCAGCGGGGGCGAGGGAGGCACTGAAGCTTTCTTT
>-|TRBJ2-1|-|TRBV9
CASGDRTNEQFF
TGTGCCAGCGGTGACAGGACGAATGAGCAGTTCTTC
>-|TRBJ2-3|-|TRBV28
CASSRLQGPDTQYF
TGTGCCAGCAGTCGCCTCCAGGGTCCAGATACGCAGTATTTT